This TCR beta chain was documented in a study of blood T cell repertoires in COVID-19 (dated by TCRdb to the early 2020s). Study-level background: Collaborator samples came from the United States, Italy and Spain and covered acute and convalescent phases of COVID-19. Where available, HLA class I and class II types were obtained from metadata supplied by the sample provider rather than from assay-based typing. The material from the prospective study consisted of cDNA or gDNA derived from T cells, B-cell-depleted T cells, or PBMCs. Subjects who had been exposed to COVID-19, were actively infected with it, or had recovered from it provided the deeply sampled blood TCRbeta repertoires that made up the dataset. A de-identified subject ID, COVID-19 status, age in years and sex were almost always included in the sample metadata. The repertoires were released in a freely available public database meant as a resource for research on the immune response to SARS-CoV-2. Samples were obtained from the ongoing ImmuneRACE study (first 160 participants) and from some 1,200 subjects provided by 6 global collaborators. Broad study findings and their caveats: Clinical and demographic metadata were provided uncurated, with the amount varying by source and participant.

Each collaborating institution followed its own protocols to collect whole blood in K2EDTA tubes. Collaborator samples were shipped for TCRbeta analysis as frozen whole blood, isolated PBMCs, or DNA extracted from either sample type. A single count supports this clone. Its antigen is not yet known. Base qualities are not at hand, and no much larger clone is one base apart. TCRbeta CDR3 regions were amplified from genomic DNA using the immunoSEQ Assay, a bias-controlled multiplex PCR. The paper's processing steps were these. The number of nucleated cells in each sample was estimated from the amplification of reference gene primers within the assay. To quantify the absolute abundance of each unique TCRbeta CDR3 rearrangement, sequence reads were collapsed and filtered. For each sample, productive Simpson clonality was calculated as the square root of Simpson's diversity index across productive rearrangements. What TCRdb holds here is the immuneACCESS table cut down to in-frame rearrangements. Part of the clones is not present; checked against another copy, under half of the missing clones reflect an unresolved V gene, and the others are unexplained. V, J and clone size were drawn from that table, and D and trimming were deduced from the DNA. A total of tens of thousands of clones appear in this sample, more than 80% of them only once. The top ten constitute around 2.9% of the sample.

The CDR3 measures 14 amino acids from cysteine to phenylalanine. Only the CDR3 DNA is retained, 42 bases long and in frame from the first base. V is clipped by 6 bases and J by 0 bases, and the sequence between their germline boundaries is 12 bases long. CDR1 is given as SGHRS and CDR2 as YFSETQ, both from the germline V gene. Sequenced sample: peripheral blood. The V and J segments used are TRBV5-1 and TRBJ1-1; the D gene remains uncertain. The receptor's source is a man older than 75 with acute or convalescent COVID-19. Here the CDR3 is given as CASTTAGMNTEAFF. The nucleotide sequence reads TGCGCCAGCACCACAGCGGGGATGAACACTGAAGCTTTCTTT.